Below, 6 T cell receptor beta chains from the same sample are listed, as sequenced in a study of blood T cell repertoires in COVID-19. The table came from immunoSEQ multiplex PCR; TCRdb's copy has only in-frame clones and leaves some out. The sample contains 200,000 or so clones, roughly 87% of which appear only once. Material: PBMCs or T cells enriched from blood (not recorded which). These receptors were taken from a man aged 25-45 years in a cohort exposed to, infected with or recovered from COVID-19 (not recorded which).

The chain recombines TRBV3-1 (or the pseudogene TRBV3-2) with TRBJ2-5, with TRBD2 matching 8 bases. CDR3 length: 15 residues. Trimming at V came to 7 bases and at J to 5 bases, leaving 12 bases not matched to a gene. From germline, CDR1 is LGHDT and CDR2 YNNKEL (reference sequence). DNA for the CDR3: TGTGCCAGCAATCCGATTACGGGGGGGCTTGAGACCCAGTACTTC. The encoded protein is CASNPITGGLETQYF.

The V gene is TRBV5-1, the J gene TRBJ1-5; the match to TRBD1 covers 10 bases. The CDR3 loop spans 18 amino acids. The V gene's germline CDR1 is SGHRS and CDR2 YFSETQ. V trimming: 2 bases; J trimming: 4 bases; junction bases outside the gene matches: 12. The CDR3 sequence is CASSLPPPDRGLNQPQHF. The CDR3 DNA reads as TGCGCCAGCAGCTTACCGCCTCCAGACAGGGGGCTTAATCAGCCCCAGCATTTT.

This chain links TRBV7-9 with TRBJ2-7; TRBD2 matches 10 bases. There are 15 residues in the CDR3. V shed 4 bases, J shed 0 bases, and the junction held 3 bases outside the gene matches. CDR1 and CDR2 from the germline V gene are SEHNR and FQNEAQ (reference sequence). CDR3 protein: CASSSGTSDSYEQYF. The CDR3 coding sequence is TGTGCCAGCAGCTCCGGGACTAGCGACTCCTACGAGCAGTACTTC.

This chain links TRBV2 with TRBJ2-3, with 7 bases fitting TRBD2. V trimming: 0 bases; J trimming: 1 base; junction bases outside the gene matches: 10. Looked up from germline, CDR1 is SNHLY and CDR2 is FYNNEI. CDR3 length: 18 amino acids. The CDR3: CASSEADITAGRTDTQYF. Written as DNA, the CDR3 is TGTGCCAGCAGTGAAGCCGATATCACAGCGGGGCGCACAGATACGCAGTATTTT.

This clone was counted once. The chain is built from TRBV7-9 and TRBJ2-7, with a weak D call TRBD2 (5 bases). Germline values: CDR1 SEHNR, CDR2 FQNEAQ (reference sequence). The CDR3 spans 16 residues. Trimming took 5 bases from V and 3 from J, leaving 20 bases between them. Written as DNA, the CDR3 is TGTGCCAGCAGCAAGATTATGGTCGGGATTCGCTACGAGCAGTACTTC. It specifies CASSKIMVGIRYEQYF.

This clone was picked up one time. CDR3 DNA sequence: TGTGCCAGCAGCGTAGACCTCAGAAGGACAGCCTTCAATGAGCAGTTCTTC. This translates into CASSVDLRRTAFNEQFF. V and J are TRBV9 and TRBJ2-1; possibly TRBD1 for D (6 bases). Germline lookup yields CDR1 SGDLS and CDR2 YYNGEE. The CDR3 runs to 17 residues. Trimming took off 0 bases at V and 6 bases at J, with 19 bases between the two ends.